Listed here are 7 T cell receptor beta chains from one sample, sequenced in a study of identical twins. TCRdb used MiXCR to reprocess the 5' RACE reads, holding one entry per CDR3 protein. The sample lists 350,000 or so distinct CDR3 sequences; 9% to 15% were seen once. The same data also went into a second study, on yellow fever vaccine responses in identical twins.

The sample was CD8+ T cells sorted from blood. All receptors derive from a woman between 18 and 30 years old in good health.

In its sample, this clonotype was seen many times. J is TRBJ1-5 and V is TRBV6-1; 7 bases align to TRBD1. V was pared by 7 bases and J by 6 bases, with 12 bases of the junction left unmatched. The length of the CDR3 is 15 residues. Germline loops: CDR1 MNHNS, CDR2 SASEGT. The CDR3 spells CASTPQGYTIQPQHF. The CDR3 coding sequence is TGTGCCAGCACCCCACAGGGGTACACGATTCAGCCCCAGCATTTT.

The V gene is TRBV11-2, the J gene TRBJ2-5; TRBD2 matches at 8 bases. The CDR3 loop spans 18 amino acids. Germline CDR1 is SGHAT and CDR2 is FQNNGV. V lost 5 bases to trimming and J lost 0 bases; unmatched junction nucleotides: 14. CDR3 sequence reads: CASSPPVGKRGYQETQYF. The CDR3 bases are TGTGCCAGCAGCCCCCCGGTCGGGAAGCGGGGGTACCAAGAGACCCAGTACTTC.

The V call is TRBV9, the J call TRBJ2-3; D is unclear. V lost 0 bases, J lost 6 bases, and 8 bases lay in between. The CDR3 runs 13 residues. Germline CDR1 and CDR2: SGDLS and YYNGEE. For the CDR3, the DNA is TGTGCCAGCAGCGTAGGGCTAGGGGATACGCAGTATTTT. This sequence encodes CASSVGLGDTQYF.

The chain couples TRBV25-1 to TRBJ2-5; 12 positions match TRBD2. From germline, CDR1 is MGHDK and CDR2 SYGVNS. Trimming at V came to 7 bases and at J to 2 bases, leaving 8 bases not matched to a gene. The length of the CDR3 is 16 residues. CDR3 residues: CASNPGTSGPQETQYF. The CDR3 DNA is TGTGCCAGCAACCCCGGGACTAGCGGGCCTCAAGAGACCCAGTACTTC.

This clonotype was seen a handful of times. CDR3 sequence (DNA): TGCGCCAGCAGCTTAACAAGGGCTCCCACAGATACGCAGTATTTT. Its translation is CASSLTRAPTDTQYF. V usage is TRBV5-1 and J usage is TRBJ2-3; D uncertain. Trimming left V 2 bases short and J 2 bases short, with 12 bases between. Germline V gene data show CDR1 as SGHRS and CDR2 as YFSETQ. This CDR3 contains 15 residues. Full variable domain (rest looked up from reference TRBV5-1 and TRBJ2-3): KAGVTQTPRYLIKTRGQQVTLSCSPISGHRSVSWYQQTPGQGLQFLFEYFSETQRNKGNFPGRFSGRQFSNSRSEMNVSTLELGDSALYLCASSLTRAPTDTQYFGPGTRLTVL.

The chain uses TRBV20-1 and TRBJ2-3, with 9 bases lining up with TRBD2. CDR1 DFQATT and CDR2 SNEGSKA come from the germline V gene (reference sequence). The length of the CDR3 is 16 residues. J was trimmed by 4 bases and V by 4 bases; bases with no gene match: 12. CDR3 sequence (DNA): TGCAGTGCTAATGACTGGCGGGAGGGCCCCCCAGATACGCAGTATTTT. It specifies CSANDWREGPPDTQYF.

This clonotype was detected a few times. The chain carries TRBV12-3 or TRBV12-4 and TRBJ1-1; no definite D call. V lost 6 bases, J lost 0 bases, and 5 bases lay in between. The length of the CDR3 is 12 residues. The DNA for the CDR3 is TGTGCCAGCAGAGAGCTGAACACTGAAGCTTTCTTT. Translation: CASRELNTEAFF.